The clone carrying this T cell receptor beta chain was detected a few times. The antigen remains unidentified. CDR1 MDHEN and CDR2 SYDVKM come from the germline V gene. CDR3 length equals 18 residues. V was pared by 5 bases and J by 6 bases, with 26 bases between. These data originate in a study of OX40 agonist ivuxolimab in advanced cancers. Study overall: In three patients, partial responses were observed, one with hepatocellular carcinoma and two with cutaneous melanoma. Points from the study as a whole: What antigens the expanded peripheral T cells recognized was never established. Relative to CD4+ cells, CD8+ T cells on average had more expanded clones.

Here immunoSEQ multiplex PCR was the method, and the copy in TCRdb shows in-frame clones only, minus some. The sample lists nearly 50,000 clones, more than 85% seen once, with approximately 1.9% in the top ten. Here the sequenced sample was CD4+ or CD8+ T cells sorted from blood, taken in a trial of the OX40 agonist ivuxolimab. The clonotype comes from an adult with an advanced solid tumor such as melanoma, head and neck, liver or kidney cancer. The gene calls are TRBV28 and TRBJ1-5; D is perhaps TRBD1 (5 bases). CDR3 in amino acids: CASSPRVGWGTMSQPQHF. The CDR3 DNA is TGTGCCAGCAGTCCCAGGGTTGGGTGGGGAACTATGAGTCAGCCCCAGCATTTT.